The present entry profiles one T cell receptor beta chain with its context. The sample originates from a study of blood T cell repertoires in COVID-19. Some clones are missing from TCRdb's copy, which holds only in-frame ones; the method was immunoSEQ multiplex PCR. Among roughly 260,000 clones listed, roughly nine tenths were seen once. J lost 4 bases, V lost 0 bases, and 11 bases had no gene match. The length of the CDR3 is 16 residues. Germline V gives CDR1 GTSNPN, CDR2 SVGIG (reference sequence). The sample comprised PBMCs or T cells enriched from blood (not recorded which). The origin of this receptor is a human donor in a cohort exposed to, infected with or recovered from COVID-19 (not recorded which). The donor label of this sample is uncertain. The rearrangement links TRBV30 to TRBJ2-5, with 7 bases lining up with TRBD1. The CDR3 loop is CAWSVGQTGMLETQYF. The CDR3 nucleotides read TGTGCCTGGAGTGTGGGCCAGACAGGGATGTTAGAGACCCAGTACTTC.